This T cell receptor beta chain was documented in a study of blood T cell repertoires in COVID-19. The wider study: From the United States, Italy and Spain came samples of acute and convalescent COVID-19. PBMCs, B-cell-depleted T cells, or T cells were the source of the cDNA or gDNA that made up the material.

The trim removed 4 bases at V and 4 bases at J, leaving 19 bases unmatched. CDR3 size: 20 residues. CDR1 and CDR2 from the germline V gene are MNHEY and SMNVEV (reference sequence). Patients at the Seattle site were enrolled during active infection and followed longitudinally. Per the original data handling: Reference gene primer amplification gave estimated nucleated cell counts. TCRdb's table, derived via immunoSEQ multiplex PCR, lists solely in-frame clones and lacks some. V, J and clone size were drawn from that table, and D and trimming were deduced from the DNA. The sample lists nearly 250,000 clones; more than 75% were seen once.

This TCR derives from a woman of 80 years or more with COVID-19, enrolled during active disease. What was sequenced was peripheral blood. V usage is TRBV27 and J usage is TRBJ2-2; 9 bases agree with TRBD1. The CDR3 nucleotides are TGTGCCAGCAGTTACAGCCTGGGACAGGGAGAAGTGTATGGCACCGGGGAGCTGTTTTTT. Translating gives CASSYSLGQGEVYGTGELFF.